In this sample, the clone carrying this T cell receptor (beta chain) turned up a few times. This specimen comes from a study of blood T cell repertoires in COVID-19. At the level of the study: PBMCs, B-cell-depleted T cells, or T cells were the source of the cDNA or gDNA that made up the material.

TCRdb keeps only in-frame clones here, not all; method: immunoSEQ multiplex PCR. The table lists 470,000 or so clones, 70% to 90% of them singletons, with approximately 2% in the top ten. CDR3 length equals 18 residues. Germline-derived CDR1 and CDR2 are LGHNA and YSLEER. The V and J ends lost 0 bases and 5 bases, in that order; junction bases with no gene match: 12. Assignments of participants to cohorts depended upon their own reported clinical history. This rearrangement joins TRBV4-3 to TRBJ2-1; TRBD2 agrees at 8 bases. The sequence was obtained from a young woman with acute COVID-19. Material: PBMCs or T cells enriched from blood (not recorded which). The CDR3: CASSQEPGGTVTNNEQFF. The CDR3 nucleotides read TGCGCCAGCAGCCAAGAACCGGGAGGGACGGTCACAAACAATGAGCAGTTCTTC.